These 18 T cell receptor beta chains were sequenced from one sample in a study of CD8+CD57+ T cells in acquired aplastic anemia. According to the study, genomic DNA was the template for TCR beta VDJ and CDR3 profiling. TCRdb passed the reads through MiXCR, listing each CDR3 protein once. Here the sample spans 150,000 to 200,000 distinct CDR3 sequences, roughly 60% being singletons. Individuals selected for sequencing had exhibited CD8+CD57+ cell expansion on flow cytometry. Sequences were obtained from sorted CD4+, CD8+, or CD8+CD57+ T cells (not recorded which) from PBMCs. Receptors originate from a human donor with aplastic anemia.

The rearrangement links TRBV5-4 to TRBJ1-6; 7 bases fit TRBD1. The J segment lost 6 bases and the V segment lost 4 bases, leaving 4 bases of the junction unmatched. The V gene's germline CDR1 is SGHNT and CDR2 YYREEE (reference sequence). CDR3 size: 14 residues. CDR3: CASSTGVGNSPLHF. The DNA for the CDR3 is TGTGCCAGCAGCACAGGGGTCGGTAATTCACCCCTCCACTTT.

The rearrangement uses TRBV20-1 and TRBJ2-7, with 9 bases that match TRBD2. This CDR3 spans 14 amino acids. Germline CDR1 and CDR2: DFQATT and SNEGSKA (reference sequence). Trimming took 5 bases from V and 3 from J; bases not matched to a gene: 8. This CDR3 reads CSARISGSNYEQYF. For the CDR3, the DNA is TGCAGTGCTCGAATTAGCGGGAGTAACTACGAGCAGTACTTC.

This clonotype was found a few times. The chain is built from TRBV20-1 and TRBJ2-2, with 12 nucleotides matching TRBD2. This CDR3 is 13 amino acids long. J gave up 5 bases and V 7 bases, and 2 bases lay outside the gene matches. The germline V gene has CDR1 DFQATT and CDR2 SNEGSKA (reference sequence). CDR3 protein: CSGLAGGTGELFF. Here the CDR3 DNA reads TGCAGTGGTCTAGCGGGGGGGACCGGGGAGCTGTTTTTT.

This clonotype turned up a few times. The V gene is TRBV15, the J gene TRBJ1-4; D call uncertain. V was clipped by 6 bases and J by 8 bases, with 13 bases between them. The V gene's germline CDR1 is LNHNV and CDR2 YYDKDF (reference sequence). The CDR3 has 13 residues. CDR3 sequence (DNA): TGTGCCACCAGAGACTGGGAGGCGGAAAAACTGTTTTTT. This encodes CATRDWEAEKLFF. The full variable domain, completed using reference TRBV15 and TRBJ1-4, is DAMVIQNPRYQVTQFGKPVTLSCSQTLNHNVMYWYQQKSSQAPKLLFHYYDKDFNNEADTPDNFQSRRPNTSFCFLDIRSPGLGDTAMYLCATRDWEAEKLFFGSGTQLSVL.

J is TRBJ2-1 and V is TRBV15; 8 bases align to TRBD2. The CDR3 runs to 15 residues. The V gene end was trimmed by 3 bases and the J gene end by 5 bases; junction bases not matched to a gene: 6. The V gene's germline CDR1 is LNHNV and CDR2 YYDKDF (reference sequence). CDR3 sequence: CATSSGGVGNNEQFF. The DNA of the CDR3 is TGTGCCACCAGCAGCGGGGGGGTGGGTAACAATGAGCAGTTCTTC.

In its sample, this clonotype was seen a few times. In DNA, the CDR3 is TGTGCCAGCAGTGAAGGGGTATTCGAGCAGTTCTTC. Translation: CASSEGVFEQFF. The chain joins TRBV12-3 or TRBV12-4 to TRBJ2-1; perhaps TRBD1 as D (5 bases). The ends were cut back, 5 bases at V and 10 bases at J, with 12 bases in the middle. This CDR3 has 12 residues.

Many counts were recorded for this clonotype. The chain links TRBV4-1 to TRBJ2-2; D may be TRBD1 (5 bases). The CDR3 runs 12 residues. Trimming shortened V by 4 bases and J by 8 bases, and 8 bases separated the two germline ends. Germline CDR1 and CDR2: MGHRA and YSYEKL. CDR3 sequence: CASSPDRGELFF. The CDR3, as DNA: TGCGCCAGCAGCCCCGACAGAGGGGAGCTGTTTTTT.

The rearrangement links TRBV15 to TRBJ1-4; 8 bases agree with TRBD1. V gave up 5 bases and J gave up 3 bases; unmatched junction bases: 8. Germline lookup yields CDR1 LNHNV and CDR2 YYDKDF (reference sequence). The CDR3 runs to 16 residues. CDR3 protein: CATSEADRASNEKLFF. Here the CDR3 DNA reads TGTGCCACCAGCGAGGCGGACAGGGCGTCTAATGAAAAACTGTTTTTT.

The chain uses TRBV20-1 and TRBJ2-3; D not resolved. V lost 0 bases to trimming and J lost 0 bases, with 10 bases between them. The CDR3 is 15 amino acids. Germline V CDR1 and CDR2: DFQATT, SNEGSKA (reference sequence). CDR3 DNA sequence: TGCAGTGCTAGAGATCAAGTTTCTAGCACAGATACGCAGTATTTT. Its protein product is CSARDQVSSTDTQYF.

The chain recombines TRBV7-2 with TRBJ1-1; D is ambiguous. Germline CDR1 reads SGHTA; CDR2 reads FQGNSA. Deletions cut 3 bases from V and 0 bases from J, with 8 bases between. CDR3 size: 14 residues. The CDR3 region is CASSLASVNTEAFF. In DNA form, the CDR3 reads TGTGCCAGCAGCTTGGCTTCGGTGAACACTGAAGCTTTCTTT.

This clonotype was counted once. One end of the junction does not line up with germline, which may come from a read error. The chain joins TRBV5-1 to TRBJ2-1; D remains unclear. The CDR3 covers 12 residues. Germline V gives CDR1 SGHRS, CDR2 YFSETQ. The CDR3 bases are TGTGCCAGTAGTATCCCAAACAATGAGCAGTTCTTC. Its protein is CASSIPNNEQFF.

In its sample, this clonotype was seen many times. The J gene is TRBJ2-1, the V gene TRBV7-9; weak D call: TRBD2 (6 bases). CDR3 size: 12 residues. CDR1 SEHNR and CDR2 FQNEAQ come from the germline V gene (reference sequence). V was clipped by 7 bases and J by 10 bases, with 14 bases between them. CDR3 region: CASTARAGEQFF. CDR3 nucleotides: TGTGCCAGCACCGCAAGGGCGGGAGAGCAGTTCTTC.

The chain joins TRBV7-9 to TRBJ2-7; possibly TRBD2 for D (6 bases). CDR3 length equals 17 residues. Trimming shortened V by 9 bases and J by 4 bases, and 28 bases separated the two germline ends. The germline V gene has CDR1 SEHNR and CDR2 FQNEAQ (reference sequence). CDR3 sequence (DNA): TGTGCCAGGGCGGACCGCCGTTGGAACTGGGGGAGGTACGAGCAGTACTTC. Amino acids: CARADRRWNWGRYEQYF.

This clonotype was counted at least ten times. The J gene is TRBJ1-1, the V gene TRBV9; D might be TRBD1 (5 bases). This CDR3 is 13 amino acids long. The V end was cut by 4 bases, the J end by 3 bases, with 10 bases between. Germline CDR1 reads SGDLS; CDR2 reads YYNGEE. CDR3 sequence (DNA): TGTGCCAGCAGCCCCCTAGGGGACACTGAAGCTTTCTTT. Its translation is CASSPLGDTEAFF.

This clonotype was seen at least ten times. V usage is TRBV10-1 and J usage is TRBJ2-1; TRBD1 matches at 11 bases. The CDR3 is 15 residues long. With 3 bases clipped from V and 6 bases from J, the junction kept 4 bases outside the gene matches. Germline assignment: CDR1 WNHNN and CDR2 SYGVQD (reference sequence). CDR3 bases: TGCGCCAGCAGTGATGGGACAGGGGGATTCAATGAGCAGTTCTTC. This encodes CASSDGTGGFNEQFF.

The sample holds a few counts of this clonotype. The chain couples TRBV7-8 to TRBJ1-6, with 10 bases fitting TRBD1. The CDR3 runs to 16 residues. Trimming took 5 bases from V and 8 from J; bases not matched to a gene: 9. Germline values: CDR1 SGHVS, CDR2 FQNEAQ. CDR3 amino acids: CASSNQVGTGDSPLHF. The CDR3 DNA follows: TGTGCCAGCAGCAACCAAGTGGGGACAGGGGATTCACCCCTCCACTTT.

The table lists this clonotype with many counts. The genes are TRBV6-5 and TRBJ2-7; D possibly uses TRBD1 or TRBD2 (5 bases each). Trimming cost V 0 bases and J 0 bases, with 12 bases left between them. The V gene's germline CDR1 is MNHEY and CDR2 SVGAGI. This CDR3 spans 16 amino acids. The CDR3 nucleotides are TGTGCCAGCAGTTACTCATGGGACCTCCCCTCCTACGAGCAGTACTTC. It is translated as CASSYSWDLPSYEQYF.

The chain uses TRBV25-1 and TRBJ2-1; TRBD2 might be the D (5 bases). The CDR3 extends over 14 amino acids. Trimming stripped 3 bases from V and 9 bases from J, with 15 bases between. Germline lookup yields CDR1 MGHDK and CDR2 SYGVNS. Here the CDR3 DNA reads TGTGCCAGCAGTGATGAAATGACGAGGGTTGAGCAGTTCTTC. Its protein is CASSDEMTRVEQFF.